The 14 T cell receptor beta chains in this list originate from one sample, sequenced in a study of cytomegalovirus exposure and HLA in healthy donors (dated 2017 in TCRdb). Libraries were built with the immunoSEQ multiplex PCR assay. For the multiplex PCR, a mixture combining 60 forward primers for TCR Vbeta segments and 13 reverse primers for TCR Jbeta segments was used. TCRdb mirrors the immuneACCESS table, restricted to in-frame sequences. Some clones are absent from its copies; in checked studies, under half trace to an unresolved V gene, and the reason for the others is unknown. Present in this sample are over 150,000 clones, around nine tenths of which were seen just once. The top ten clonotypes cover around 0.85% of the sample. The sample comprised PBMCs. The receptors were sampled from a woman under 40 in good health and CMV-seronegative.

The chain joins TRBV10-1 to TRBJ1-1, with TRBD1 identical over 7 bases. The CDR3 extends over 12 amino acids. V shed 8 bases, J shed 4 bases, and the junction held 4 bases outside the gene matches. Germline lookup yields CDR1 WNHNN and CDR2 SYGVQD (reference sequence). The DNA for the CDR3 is TGCGCCAGCGAGGGGGCCAGCACTGAAGCTTTCTTT. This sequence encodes CASEGASTEAFF.

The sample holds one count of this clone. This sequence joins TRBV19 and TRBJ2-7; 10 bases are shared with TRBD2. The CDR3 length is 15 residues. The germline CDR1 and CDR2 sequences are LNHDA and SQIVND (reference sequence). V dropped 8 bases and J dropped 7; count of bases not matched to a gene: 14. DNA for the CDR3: TGTGCCAGTGGAATAACTAGCGGGACTAGGGGGGAGCAGTACTTC. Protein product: CASGITSGTRGEQYF.

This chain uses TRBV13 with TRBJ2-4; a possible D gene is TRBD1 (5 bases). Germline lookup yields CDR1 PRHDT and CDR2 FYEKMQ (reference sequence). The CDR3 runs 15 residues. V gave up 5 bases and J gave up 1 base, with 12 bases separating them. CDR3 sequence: CASSRQGFAKNIQYF. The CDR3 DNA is TGTGCCAGCAGCCGCCAGGGTTTCGCCAAAAACATTCAGTACTTC. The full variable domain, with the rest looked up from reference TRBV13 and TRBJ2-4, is AAGVIQSPRHLIKEKRETATLKCYPIPRHDTVYWYQQGPGQDPQFLISFYEKMQSDKGSIPDRFSAQQFSDYHSELNMSSLELGDSALYFCASSRQGFAKNIQYFGAGTRLSVL.

The CDR3 reads CSVQGSSNQPQHF. CDR3 bases: TGCAGCGTACAGGGGTCTAGCAATCAGCCCCAGCATTTT. The chain joins TRBV29-1 to TRBJ1-5, with TRBD1 identical over 7 bases. CDR3 length: 13 residues. Trimming at V came to 6 bases and at J to 0 bases, leaving 2 bases not matched to a gene. CDR1 is SQVTM and CDR2 is ANQGSEA in the germline V gene.

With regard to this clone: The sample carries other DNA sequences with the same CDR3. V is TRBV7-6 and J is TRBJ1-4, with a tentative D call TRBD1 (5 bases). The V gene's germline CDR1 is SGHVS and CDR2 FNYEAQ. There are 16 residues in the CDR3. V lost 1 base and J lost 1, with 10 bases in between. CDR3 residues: CASSLEPRGTNEKLFF. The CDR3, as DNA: TGTGCCAGCAGCTTAGAGCCAAGGGGAACTAATGAAAAACTGTTTTTT.

The CDR3 DNA is TGTGCCAGCAGCTTGGTTCCGGGACAGGGGGCCGGTGGCTACACCTTC. As protein: CASSLVPGQGAGGYTF. The chain employs TRBV5-6 and TRBJ1-2, with TRBD1 matching over 12 bases. CDR1 and CDR2 from the germline V gene are SGHDT and YYEEEE. The CDR3 has 16 amino acids. V shed 0 bases and J 7 bases; nucleotides not matched to a gene: 7.

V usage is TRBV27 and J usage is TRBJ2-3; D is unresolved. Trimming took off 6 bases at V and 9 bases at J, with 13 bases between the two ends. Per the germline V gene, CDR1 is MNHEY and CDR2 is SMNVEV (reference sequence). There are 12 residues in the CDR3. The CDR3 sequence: CASRGPGWTQYF. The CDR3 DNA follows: TGTGCCAGCAGGGGCCCTGGGTGGACGCAGTATTTT.

The CDR3 region has the DNA TGTGCCAGCAGCAAGGGGCCAGGGGGCGCCTCCTACGAGCAGTACTTC. This gives the protein CASSKGPGGASYEQYF. The rearrangement joins TRBV5-4 to TRBJ2-7; 8 nucleotides match TRBD1. The V gene's germline CDR1 is SGHNT and CDR2 YYREEE (reference sequence). The CDR3 loop spans 16 amino acids. Germline trimming cut 4 bases from V and 0 bases from J; bases unmatched to any gene: 9.

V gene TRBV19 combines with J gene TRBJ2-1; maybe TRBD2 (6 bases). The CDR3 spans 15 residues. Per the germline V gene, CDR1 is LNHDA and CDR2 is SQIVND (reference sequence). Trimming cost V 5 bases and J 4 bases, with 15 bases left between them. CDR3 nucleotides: TGTGCCAGTAGTCCCAGCGGACTATCTTACAATGAGCAGTTCTTC. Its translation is CASSPSGLSYNEQFF.

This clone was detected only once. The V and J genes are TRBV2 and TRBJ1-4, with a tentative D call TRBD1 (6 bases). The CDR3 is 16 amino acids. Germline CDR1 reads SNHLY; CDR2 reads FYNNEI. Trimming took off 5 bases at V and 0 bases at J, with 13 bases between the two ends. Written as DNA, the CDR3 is TGTGCCAGCAGTTATGACAGGCCTGCAACTAATGAAAAACTGTTTTTT. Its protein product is CASSYDRPATNEKLFF.

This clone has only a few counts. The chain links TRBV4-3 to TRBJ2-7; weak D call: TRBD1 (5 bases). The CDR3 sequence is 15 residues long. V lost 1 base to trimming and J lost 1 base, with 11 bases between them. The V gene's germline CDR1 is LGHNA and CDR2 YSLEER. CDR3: CASSQVLGASYEQYF. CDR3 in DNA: TGCGCCAGCAGCCAAGTTCTAGGGGCTTCCTACGAGCAGTACTTC.

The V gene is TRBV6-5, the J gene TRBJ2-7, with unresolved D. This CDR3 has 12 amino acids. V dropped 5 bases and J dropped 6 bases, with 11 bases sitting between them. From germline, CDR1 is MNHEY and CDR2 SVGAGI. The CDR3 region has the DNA TGTGCCAGCAGTCCCGCCCCGGGCGAGCAGTACTTC. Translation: CASSPAPGEQYF.

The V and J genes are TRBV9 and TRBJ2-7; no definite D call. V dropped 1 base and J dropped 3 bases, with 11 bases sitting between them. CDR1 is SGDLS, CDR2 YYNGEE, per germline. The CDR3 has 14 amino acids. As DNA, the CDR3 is TGTGCCAGCAGCGTAAACCCCAGTGGCTACGAGCAGTACTTC. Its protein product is CASSVNPSGYEQYF.

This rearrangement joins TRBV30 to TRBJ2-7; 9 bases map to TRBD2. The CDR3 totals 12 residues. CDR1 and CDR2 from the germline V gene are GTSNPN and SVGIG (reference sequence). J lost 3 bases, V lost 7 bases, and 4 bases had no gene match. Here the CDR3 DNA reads TGTGCCTCCACTAGCGGGCTCTACGAGCAGTACTTC. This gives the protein CASTSGLYEQYF.